Below, 10 T cell receptor beta chains from the same sample are listed, as sequenced in a study of radiation and T cells in renal cell carcinoma. Time point noted: baseline pretreatment blood. The treatment: 15 Gy SBRT to primary tumor, nephrectomy 4 weeks later. Method: immunoSEQ multiplex PCR; TCRdb's copy keeps in-frame clones and lacks some. Altogether approximately 120,000 clones are present, around 84% being singletons, with the ten largest covering approximately 3%. The sample consisted of blood, taken from a patient whose treatment included radiotherapy and nephrectomy. The receptor set was obtained from a woman in her sixties or seventies with renal cell carcinoma.

This clone came up once. The rearrangement joins TRBV25-1 to TRBJ1-2, with D unclear. In germline, CDR1 is MGHDK, CDR2 SYGVNS. There are 13 residues in the CDR3. V shed 5 bases and J shed 8 bases, with 15 bases lying between them. DNA of the CDR3: TGTGCCAGCAGTCTGACGGACGGACGAGGCTACACCTTC. Translation: CASSLTDGRGYTF.

This chain connects TRBV15 to TRBJ1-2, with no clear D. CDR1 is LNHNV and CDR2 is YYDKDF in the germline V gene (reference sequence). The CDR3 extends over 15 amino acids. The V and J ends lost 0 bases and 4 bases respectively, with 12 bases between them. This chain's CDR3 is CATSRETENVYGYTF. The CDR3 coding sequence is TGTGCCACCAGCAGAGAAACAGAAAATGTCTATGGCTACACCTTC.

This chain joins TRBV18 and TRBJ2-1; tentatively, D is TRBD1 (6 bases). The CDR3 has 13 amino acids. Between the trimmed V and J ends, which lost 6 bases and 4 bases, there was a span of 10 bases. Germline V CDR1 and CDR2: KGHSH, LQKENI. CDR3 DNA: TGTGCCAGCTCGCAAGGACAGTACAATGAGCAGTTCTTC. This encodes CASSQGQYNEQFF.

The chain couples TRBV4-1 to TRBJ1-4; no clear D gene. CDR1 is MGHRA, CDR2 YSYEKL, per germline. Between the trimmed V and J ends, which lost 0 bases and 8 bases, there was a span of 4 bases. The CDR3 spans 12 residues. This chain's CDR3 is CASSQEREKLFF. The CDR3 region has the DNA TGCGCCAGCAGCCAAGAAAGAGAAAAACTGTTTTTT.

The rearrangement links TRBV19 to TRBJ2-7; 7 bases match TRBD2. The CDR3 length is 14 residues. Germline lookup yields CDR1 LNHDA and CDR2 SQIVND (reference sequence). The ends lost 1 base at V and 2 bases at J; junction bases unmatched: 2. The CDR3 DNA sequence: TGTGCCAGTAGTATAGGGGAGGGACCCTACGAGCAGTACTTC. It translates to CASSIGEGPYEQYF.

This clone was observed a handful of times. The rearrangement joins TRBV19 to TRBJ1-1, with D perhaps matching TRBD1 (5 bases). CDR1 is LNHDA, CDR2 SQIVND, per germline (reference sequence). This CDR3 spans 15 amino acids. Deletions cut 2 bases from V and 8 bases from J, with 18 bases between. CDR3 in DNA: TGTGCCAGTAGTATAATGTCAGGTTCCGGGGCGGAAGCTTTCTTT. Protein: CASSIMSGSGAEAFF.

V usage is TRBV19 and J usage is TRBJ2-3; 12 nucleotides line up with TRBD2. Germline V gene lookup returns CDR1 LNHDA and CDR2 SQIVND (reference sequence). The CDR3 sequence is 17 residues long. V lost 2 bases, J lost 0 bases, and 3 bases stayed unmatched. In DNA form, the CDR3 reads TGTGCCAGTAGTATACCCGGACTAGCGGGAAGCACAGATACGCAGTATTTT. This translates into CASSIPGLAGSTDTQYF.

The V gene is TRBV19, the J gene TRBJ1-3, with D maybe TRBD1 (6 bases). The V gene's germline CDR1 is LNHDA and CDR2 SQIVND (reference sequence). This CDR3 comprises 17 residues. Trimming cost V 5 bases and J 0 bases, with 17 bases left between them. The CDR3 nucleotides are TGTGCCAGTAGTTTCTATGGACAGTTGACCTCTGGAAACACCATATATTTT. It translates to CASSFYGQLTSGNTIYF. Filled out from reference TRBV19 and TRBJ1-3, the complete variable domain reads DGGITQSPKYLFRKEGQNVTLSCEQNLNHDAMYWYRQDPGQGLRLIYYSQIVNDFQKGDIAEGYSVSREKKESFPLTVTSAQKNPTAFYLCASSFYGQLTSGNTIYFGEGSWLTVV.

This chain links TRBV5-5 with TRBJ2-7; the D gene is possibly TRBD2 (5 bases). V was cut by 4 bases and J by 0 bases, with 17 bases left in between. This CDR3 comprises 16 residues. The germline V gene has CDR1 SGHKS and CDR2 YYEKEE (reference sequence). CDR3 sequence: CASSPRRSYSSYEQYF. The CDR3 region has the DNA TGTGCCAGCAGCCCCAGGAGGTCCTACAGCTCCTACGAGCAGTACTTC.

This chain links TRBV28 with TRBJ2-5; D may match TRBD1 or TRBD2 (6 bases each). The CDR3 spans 16 residues. V lost 6 bases and J 4 bases, leaving 21 bases between the germline ends. In germline, CDR1 is MDHEN, CDR2 SYDVKM. CDR3 amino acids: CASRKRGPPRAETQYF. In nucleotides, the CDR3 is TGTGCCAGCAGAAAACGGGGGCCTCCCAGGGCAGAGACCCAGTACTTC. Together with reference TRBV28 and TRBJ2-5, the CDR3 gives the full variable domain: DVKVTQSSRYLVKRTGEKVFLECVQDMDHENMFWYRQDPGLGLRLIYFSYDVKMKEKGDIPEGYSVSREKKERFSLILESASTNQTSMYLCASRKRGPPRAETQYFGPGTRLLVL.